These T cell receptor beta chains were read from a single sample in a study of blood T cell repertoires in COVID-19. The table came from immunoSEQ multiplex PCR; TCRdb's copy has only in-frame clones and leaves some out. The sample consists of 150,000 to 200,000 clones, roughly nine tenths of them appearing once. The sample taken for sequencing was peripheral blood. The receptors were gathered from a man aged 18 to 29 with acute or convalescent COVID-19. Both conserved end residues are part of each CDR3. Only part of the rows carry a size: once, few, many, or a class if the clone is expanded.

j_call cdr3_length v_call clone_size cdr3_aa
TRBJ1-1 16 TRBV11-1 few CASSPEPGQGGTEAFF
TRBJ2-2 19 TRBV7-9 NA CASRHPGTGGASFPGELFF
TRBJ1-6 13 TRBV6-5 NA CASSYREDSPLHF
TRBJ2-1 17 TRBV30 NA CACASRDSWSSYNEQFF
TRBJ1-2 13 TRBV2 NA CASSEATGYGYTF
TRBJ1-5 15 TRBV6-5 once CASSYSGRVNQPQHF
TRBJ1-5 15 TRBV4-1 NA CASSQGQGNNQPQHF
TRBJ2-7 13 TRBV6-5 NA CASGEGLPYEQYF
TRBJ2-3 16 TRBV18 NA CASSPPGGGHTDTQYF
TRBJ1-2 15 TRBV14 NA CASSQDFAGLYGYTF
TRBJ2-5 10 TRBV29-1 NA CSVPVETQYF
TRBJ2-3 13 TRBV30 NA CARGLASTDTQYF
TRBJ2-5 18 TRBV6-1 NA CASSVGDSGGPKAETQYF
TRBJ1-2 15 TRBV11-2 NA CASSVGGGSVYGYTF
TRBJ2-3 16 TRBV6-5 NA CASSYGQGAGTDTQYF
TRBJ1-4 15 TRBV28 NA CASSLGDREAEKLFF
TRBJ1-5 15 TRBV30 NA CAWSVRRIDHQPQHF
TRBJ2-5 12 TRBV3-1/TRBV3-2 once CASSQAVETQYF
TRBJ1-2 15 TRBV7-6 NA CASSLSDRVGVGYTF
TRBJ2-7 11 TRBV30 NA CAWSVRGEQYF
TRBJ1-1 15 TRBV6-1 NA CASSELVITDTEAFF
TRBJ1-1 15 TRBV7-8 NA CASSPDRGLNTEAFF
TRBJ1-2 13 TRBV6-5 NA CASSYSGYSGYTF
TRBJ2-5 17 TRBV9 NA CASSAGYDRGAMETQYF
TRBJ1-6 14 TRBV2 NA CASSRDRANSPLHF
TRBJ2-1 15 TRBV2 once CASSRTGGSYNEQFF
TRBJ1-4 14 TRBV9 NA CASSAVLSNEKLFF
TRBJ2-5 17 TRBV14 NA CASSQGFFSQGRETQYF
TRBJ1-5 13 TRBV30 NA CAWSWGQGQPQHF
TRBJ1-4 17 TRBV11-2 NA CASSLEYGPTTNEKLFF
TRBJ1-1 16 TRBV5-1 NA CASSIQAGTGGFQAFF
TRBJ2-1 14 TRBV30 NA CAWGHTSSYNEQFF
TRBJ2-7 15 TRBV30 once CAWSPGGTGSYEQYF
TRBJ1-4 14 TRBV5-1 NA CASSFRTLSEKLFF
TRBJ2-1 15 TRBV29-1 NA CSVETLARMRNEQFF
TRBJ1-2 14 TRBV5-1 NA CASTRQGDNYGYTF
TRBJ2-2 15 TRBV6-5 NA CASSYGTPNTGELFF
TRBJ2-1 17 TRBV2 once CASSGTSGGSSYNEQFF
TRBJ2-3 17 TRBV19 few CASSDRTGELFTDTQYF
TRBJ1-4 12 TRBV2 NA CASSFNNEKLFF
TRBJ1-1 11 TRBV11-2 NA CASTLGRQPFF
TRBJ1-2 12 TRBV6-1 NA CASSRSESGYTF
TRBJ2-3 16 TRBV5-1 NA CASSLVKDMRTDTQYF
TRBJ1-4 14 TRBV3-1/TRBV3-2 NA CASSYGTGGEKLFF
TRBJ1-5 12 TRBV12-3/TRBV12-4 NA CASTQQGQPQHF
TRBJ2-1 13 TRBV9 NA CASSGRTGNEQFF
TRBJ1-1 15 TRBV7-9 NA CASSRSRAAATEAFF
TRBJ2-5 13 TRBV6-5 NA CASRQGGQETQYF